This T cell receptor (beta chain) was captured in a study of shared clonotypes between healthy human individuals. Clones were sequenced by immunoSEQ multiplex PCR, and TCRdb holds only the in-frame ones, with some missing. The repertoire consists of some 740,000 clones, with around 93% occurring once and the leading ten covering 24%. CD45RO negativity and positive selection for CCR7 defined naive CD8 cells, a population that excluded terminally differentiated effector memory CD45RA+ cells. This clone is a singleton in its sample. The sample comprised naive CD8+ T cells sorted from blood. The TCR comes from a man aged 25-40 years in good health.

For the CDR3, the DNA is TGTGCCAGCAGTTCACCGGGCCCAGTCTACAATGAGCAGTTCTTC. This translates into CASSSPGPVYNEQFF. This chain joins TRBV27 and TRBJ2-1; D is unclear. The CDR3 spans 15 residues. The germline gives CDR1 MNHEY, CDR2 SMNVEV (reference sequence). Trimming shortened V by 4 bases and J by 3 bases, and 13 bases separated the two germline ends.